Given below is one T cell receptor beta chain in context. No cognate antigen has been identified for it. Base quality data are lacking; no much larger clone is found one base away. The study deep-sequenced TCR repertoires of sorted CD4+ and CD8+ blood T cells from severe aplastic anemia patients and healthy subjects. Ficoll-Paque density gradient centrifugation was used to isolate peripheral blood mononuclear cells. CD4+ and CD8+ T cells were sorted by FACS or magnetic beads before DNA extraction. This entry belongs to a study of CD8+CD57+ T cells in acquired aplastic anemia (dated by TCRdb to 2016 to 2019). For context, the study as a whole: DNA extracted from sorted CD4+ and CD8+ cells had a mean of approximately 3 ug, with a range of roughly 0.19 to 27.4 ug. Mean read counts for healthy donor samples were some 10 million for CD4+ cells and roughly 12 million for CD8+ cells. Paper-wide results and their limitations: Around 27 CD8+ CDR3 sequences were shared between patients and controls but appeared highly expressed in patients and within their immunodominant clones. CD8+ Simpson's diversity did not differ significantly between patients and healthy controls (P=0.060).

Genomic DNA served as template for TCR beta VDJ combination and CDR3 sequence profiling. TCR repertoire sequencing was run on an Illumina HiSeq 2000. In the authors' own workflow: TRBV/TRBJ rearrangement plots, CDR3 size and DJ length profiles, and Simpson's diversity index were used to evaluate the repertoires. The most abundant DNA sequence in the deep sequencing data was taken as the immunodominant clone. CDR3 amino acid sequences were screened for sharing across subjects and compared with published repertoires and the VDJdb database. TCRdb passed the public sequencing reads through fastp at Q25 and MiXCR, retaining productive beta sequences. Duplicate CDR3 protein sequences are folded into a single record with the most common DNA and genes. What appears here as the V and J calls and clone size reflects TCRdb's work, not the paper's. The table for this sample lists about 71,000 distinct CDR3 sequences; approximately 51% of them were counted only once. The top ten clonotypes cover around 8% of the sample.

V is reduced by 0 bases and J by 1 base, leaving a spacing of 13 bases between them. CDR1 and CDR2, per the germline V gene, are MRHNA and SNTAGT. Including cysteine and phenylalanine, the CDR3 has 16 amino acids. The only DNA kept is the CDR3, 48 bases in frame from the first base. This sequence was found in a human donor in good health, serving as a control. The chain joins TRBV6-4 to TRBJ2-7; no D gene is confidently identified. Sample: sorted CD4+, CD8+, or CD8+CD57+ T cells (not recorded which) from PBMCs. The CDR3 amino acid sequence is: CASSDSRNVRSYEQYF. The nucleotide sequence is given as TGTGCCAGCAGTGACTCACGGAATGTAAGGTCCTACGAGCAGTACTTC.